This TCR beta chain was identified in a study of T cells in Graves' hyperthyroidism and ophthalmopathy. Amplification yielded TCR beta CDR3 regions, with RNA transcripts as the source. Using the HTBI primer set, a first-round RT-PCR was run on the TCR CDR3. TCRdb used MiXCR to reprocess the multiplex PCR reads, holding one entry per CDR3 protein. The sample lists 380,000 or so distinct CDR3 sequences, 15% to 20% occurring once. Pregnant or lactating patients were excluded, as were those with uncontrolled infection or other autoimmune disease. CDR3 length equals 16 residues. Looked up from germline, CDR1 is PRHDT and CDR2 is FYEKMQ (reference sequence). V gave up 2 bases and J gave up 3 bases, with 13 bases separating them.

The TCR comes from a young woman with Graves' hyperthyroidism. The chain employs TRBV13 and TRBJ2-2; D is possibly TRBD1 (5 bases). Sample: blood. CDR3 sequence (DNA): TGTGCCAGCAGCTTAATGGCAGGGATGGACACCGGGGAGCTGTTTTTT. As protein: CASSLMAGMDTGELFF.